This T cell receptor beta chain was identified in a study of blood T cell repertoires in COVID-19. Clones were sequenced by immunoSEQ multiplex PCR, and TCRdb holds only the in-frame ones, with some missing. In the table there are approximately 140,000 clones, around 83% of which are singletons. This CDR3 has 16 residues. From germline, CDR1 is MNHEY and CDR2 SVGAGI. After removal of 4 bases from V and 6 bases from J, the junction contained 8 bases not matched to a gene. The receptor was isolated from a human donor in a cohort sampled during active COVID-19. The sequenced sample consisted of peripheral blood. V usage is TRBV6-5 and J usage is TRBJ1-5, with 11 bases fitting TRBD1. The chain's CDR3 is CASSSQRTGGVQPQHF. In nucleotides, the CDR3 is TGTGCCAGCAGTTCACAACGGACAGGGGGCGTTCAGCCCCAGCATTTT.